This T cell receptor beta chain was recovered during a study of tumor-infiltrating lymphocytes in primary liver carcinoma. Study summary: Patients included men and women of 30 to 69 years.

Investigators took RNA and DNA out together from roughly 21-30 mg of unsorted bulk tissue. CDR1 and CDR2 from the germline V gene are WSHSY and SAAADI. V lost 2 bases and J lost 4; bases outside the gene matches: 7. There are 15 residues in the CDR3. For this clonotype: Its antigen is still unknown.

Study-level results: Tumors and blood were compared for top-250-clone fraction, and tumors had the significantly higher value (p = 0.039). For tumor-adjacent and tumor-blood pairs, overlap was less than that seen for tumor region pairs.

TCR beta cDNA was made from approximately 500 ng total RNA with a constant-region primer. Researchers made the TCR beta libraries by running three nested multiplex PCR rounds with slightly modified ARM-PCR. TRBV1-TRBV30 forward primers paired with a C-beta reverse primer were used in the first two PCR rounds, which ran about 11 cycles each. TCRdb independently ran MiXCR on the multiplex PCR reads; one entry per CDR3 protein. The sample lists some 46,000 distinct CDR3 sequences; roughly 77% were seen once. The specimen was tumor-adjacent normal liver tissue. The J gene is TRBJ1-1, the V gene TRBV10-2, with 7 bases matching TRBD1. The source is a woman aged 30 to 39 with primary liver carcinoma and hepatitis B virus infection. The CDR3 reads CASSEAPDRFTEAFF. The CDR3 bases are TGCGCCAGCAGTGAGGCTCCGGACAGGTTCACTGAAGCTTTCTTT.